In this sample, the clone carrying this T cell receptor beta chain turned up once. This entry comes from a study of OX40 agonist ivuxolimab in advanced cancers. The data were produced by immunoSEQ multiplex PCR, yet TCRdb's version contains in-frame clones alone and is incomplete. The repertoire holds tens of thousands of clones, with roughly 87% as singletons. Unmatched junction bases numbered 6, after V lost 0 bases and J lost 3 bases. Looked up from germline, CDR1 is LNHNV and CDR2 is YYDKDF (reference sequence). This CDR3 comprises 16 residues. The chain has TRBV15 and TRBJ2-5, with 8 bases identical to TRBD2. This clonotype was sampled from an adult with an advanced solid tumor such as melanoma, head and neck, liver or kidney cancer. The material was CD4+ or CD8+ T cells sorted from blood, obtained in a trial of the OX40 agonist ivuxolimab. The CDR3 DNA follows: TGTGCCACCAGCAGAGATCCAACGGGGGGGGAAGAGACCCAGTACTTC. Residues: CATSRDPTGGEETQYF.